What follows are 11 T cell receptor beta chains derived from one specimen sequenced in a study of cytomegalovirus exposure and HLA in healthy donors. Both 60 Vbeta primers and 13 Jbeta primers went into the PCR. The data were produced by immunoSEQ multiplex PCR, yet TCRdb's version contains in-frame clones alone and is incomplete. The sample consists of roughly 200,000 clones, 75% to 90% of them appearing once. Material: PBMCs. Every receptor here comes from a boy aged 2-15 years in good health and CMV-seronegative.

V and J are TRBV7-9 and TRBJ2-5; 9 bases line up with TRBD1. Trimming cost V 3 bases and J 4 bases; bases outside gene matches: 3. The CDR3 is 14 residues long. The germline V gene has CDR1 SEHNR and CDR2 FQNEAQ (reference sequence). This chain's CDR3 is CASSLGTGRETQYF. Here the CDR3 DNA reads TGTGCCAGCAGCTTGGGGACAGGGAGAGAGACCCAGTACTTC. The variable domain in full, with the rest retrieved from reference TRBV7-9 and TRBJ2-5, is DTGVSQNPRHKITKRGQNVTFRCDPISEHNRLYWYRQTLGQGPEFLTYFQNEAQLEKSRLLSDRFSAERPKGSFSTLEIQRTEQGDSAMYLCASSLGTGRETQYFGPGTRLLVL.

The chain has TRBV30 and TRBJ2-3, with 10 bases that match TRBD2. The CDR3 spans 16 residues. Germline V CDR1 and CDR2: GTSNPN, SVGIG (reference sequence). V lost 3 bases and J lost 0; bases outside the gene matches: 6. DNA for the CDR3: TGTGCCTGGAGCGTATTACTAGCGGGGAGCACAGATACGCAGTATTTT. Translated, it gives CAWSVLLAGSTDTQYF.

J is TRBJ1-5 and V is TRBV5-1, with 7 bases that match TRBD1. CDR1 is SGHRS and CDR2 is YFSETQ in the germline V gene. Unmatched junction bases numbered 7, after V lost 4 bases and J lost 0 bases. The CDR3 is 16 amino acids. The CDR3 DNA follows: TGCGCCAGCAGCCCCGGGACAGATCATAGCAATCAGCCCCAGCATTTT. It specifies CASSPGTDHSNQPQHF.

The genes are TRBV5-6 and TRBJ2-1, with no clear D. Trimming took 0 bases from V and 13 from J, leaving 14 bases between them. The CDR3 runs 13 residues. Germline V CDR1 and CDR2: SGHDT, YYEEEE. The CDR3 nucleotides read TGTGCCAGCAGCTTGGGGGCTCGAGCCCCCCAGTTCTTC. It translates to CASSLGARAPQFF.

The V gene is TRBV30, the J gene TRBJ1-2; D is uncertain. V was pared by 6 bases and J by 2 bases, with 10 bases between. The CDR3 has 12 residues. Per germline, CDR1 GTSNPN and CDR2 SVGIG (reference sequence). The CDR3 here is CACGSGNYGYTF. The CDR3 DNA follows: TGTGCCTGCGGATCGGGGAACTATGGCTACACCTTC.

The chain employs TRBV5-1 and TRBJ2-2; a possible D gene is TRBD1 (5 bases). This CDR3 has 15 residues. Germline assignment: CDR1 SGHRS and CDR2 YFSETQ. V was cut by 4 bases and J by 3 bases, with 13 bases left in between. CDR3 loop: CASSRAARDTGELFF. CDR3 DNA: TGCGCCAGCAGCAGGGCGGCCAGGGACACCGGGGAGCTGTTTTTT.

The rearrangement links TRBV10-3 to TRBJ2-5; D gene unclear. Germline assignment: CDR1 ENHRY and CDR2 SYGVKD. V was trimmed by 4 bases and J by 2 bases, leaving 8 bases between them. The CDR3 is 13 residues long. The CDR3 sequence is CAISGSSQETQYF. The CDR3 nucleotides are TGTGCCATCAGTGGGAGCAGTCAAGAGACCCAGTACTTC.

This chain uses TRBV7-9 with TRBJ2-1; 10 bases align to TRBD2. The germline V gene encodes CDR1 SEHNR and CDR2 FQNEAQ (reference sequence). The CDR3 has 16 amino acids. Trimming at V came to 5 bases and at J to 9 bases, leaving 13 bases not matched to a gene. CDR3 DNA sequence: TGTGCCAGCAGCCCGGTGGGGACTAGCGACACAATTGAGCAGTTCTTC. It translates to CASSPVGTSDTIEQFF.

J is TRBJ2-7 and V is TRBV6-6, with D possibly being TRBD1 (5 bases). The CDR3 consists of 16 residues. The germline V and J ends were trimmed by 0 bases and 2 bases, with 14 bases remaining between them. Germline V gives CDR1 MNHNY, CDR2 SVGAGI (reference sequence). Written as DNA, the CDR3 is TGTGCCAGCAGTTACTCGCTTTCAGGGTCAACCTACGAGCAGTACTTC. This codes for CASSYSLSGSTYEQYF.

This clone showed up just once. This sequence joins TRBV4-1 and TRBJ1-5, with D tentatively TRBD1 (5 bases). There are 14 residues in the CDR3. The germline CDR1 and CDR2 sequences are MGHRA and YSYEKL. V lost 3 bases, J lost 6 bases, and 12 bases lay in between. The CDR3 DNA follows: TGCGCCAGCAGCCAGGCCCGAGACAGTCAGCCCCAGCATTTT. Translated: CASSQARDSQPQHF.

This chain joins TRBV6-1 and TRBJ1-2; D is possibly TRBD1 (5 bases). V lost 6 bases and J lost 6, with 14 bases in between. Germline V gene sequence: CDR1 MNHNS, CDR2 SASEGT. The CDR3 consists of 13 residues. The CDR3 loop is CASRVTPGDGYTF. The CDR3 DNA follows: TGTGCCAGCAGGGTAACCCCGGGGGATGGCTACACCTTC.